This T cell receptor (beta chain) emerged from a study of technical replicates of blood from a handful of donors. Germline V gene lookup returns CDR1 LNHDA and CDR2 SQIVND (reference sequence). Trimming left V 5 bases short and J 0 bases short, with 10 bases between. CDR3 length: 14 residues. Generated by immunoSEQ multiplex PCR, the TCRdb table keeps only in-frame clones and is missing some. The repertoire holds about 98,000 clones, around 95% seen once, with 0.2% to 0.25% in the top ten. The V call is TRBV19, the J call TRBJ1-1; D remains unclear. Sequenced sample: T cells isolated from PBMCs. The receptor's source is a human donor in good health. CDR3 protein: CASSSASVNTEAFF. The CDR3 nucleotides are TGTGCCAGTAGTTCCGCCTCGGTGAACACTGAAGCTTTCTTT.